This is a list of T cell receptor beta chains from one sample in a study of shared clonotypes between healthy human individuals. Profiled with immunoSEQ multiplex PCR; TCRdb holds only in-frame clones, not every one. The sample has millions of clones, about 95% seen once; the top ten hold 0.9% to 1.4%. The sample comprised naive CD8+ T cells sorted from blood. The receptors derive from a young man in good health. Both conserved end residues are part of each CDR3. Each record gives: clone size, J gene, D gene, CDR3 length, V gene, CDR3 protein, CDR3 DNA. The D gene is left open where the match is weak. The size entry is marked missing in some rows and otherwise reads once, few, many or a size class.

clone size: NA
J gene: TRBJ1-1
D gene: NA
CDR3 length: 16
V gene: TRBV19
CDR3 protein: CASRTREGGDHTEAFF
CDR3 DNA: TGTGCCAGTAGAACCAGGGAGGGTGGGGACCACACTGAAGCTTTCTTT

clone size: NA
J gene: TRBJ2-7
D gene: TRBD2
CDR3 length: 14
V gene: TRBV9
CDR3 protein: CASDPGLGSYEQYF
CDR3 DNA: TGTGCCAGTGACCCGGGACTAGGGTCCTACGAGCAGTACTTC

clone size: NA
J gene: TRBJ2-7
D gene: NA
CDR3 length: 14
V gene: TRBV10-1
CDR3 protein: CASGSRSSYYEQYF
CDR3 DNA: TGCGCCAGCGGATCCCGGTCTTCATACTACGAGCAGTACTTC

clone size: NA
J gene: TRBJ2-1
D gene: NA
CDR3 length: 18
V gene: TRBV11-2
CDR3 protein: CASSPLPGVPSSYNEQFF
CDR3 DNA: TGTGCCAGCAGCCCCCTGCCGGGGGTTCCAAGCTCCTACAATGAGCAGTTCTTC

clone size: NA
J gene: TRBJ2-5
D gene: NA
CDR3 length: 14
V gene: TRBV28
CDR3 protein: CASSLTGNQETQYF
CDR3 DNA: TGTGCCAGCAGTTTAACAGGGAACCAAGAGACCCAGTACTTC

clone size: NA
J gene: TRBJ2-7
D gene: NA
CDR3 length: 15
V gene: TRBV7-2
CDR3 protein: CASSLLASANYEQYF
CDR3 DNA: TGTGCCAGCAGCTTATTGGCTAGCGCTAACTACGAGCAGTACTTC

clone size: NA
J gene: TRBJ1-5
D gene: NA
CDR3 length: 13
V gene: TRBV19
CDR3 protein: CASSIISRPPQHF
CDR3 DNA: TGTGCCAGTAGTATAATTTCCCGGCCGCCCCAGCATTTT

clone size: NA
J gene: TRBJ2-7
D gene: NA
CDR3 length: 13
V gene: TRBV5-1
CDR3 protein: CASSRGTLYEQYF
CDR3 DNA: TGCGCCAGCAGCCGCGGGACTTTATACGAGCAGTACTTC

clone size: NA
J gene: TRBJ1-1
D gene: NA
CDR3 length: 15
V gene: TRBV6-1
CDR3 protein: CASRGNREIGTEAFF
CDR3 DNA: TGTGCCAGCAGGGGGAACAGGGAGATCGGCACTGAAGCTTTCTTT

clone size: NA
J gene: TRBJ1-2
D gene: NA
CDR3 length: 14
V gene: TRBV6-1
CDR3 protein: CASSETWGGNGYTF
CDR3 DNA: TGTGCCAGCAGTGAGACGTGGGGGGGGAATGGCTACACCTTC

clone size: NA
J gene: TRBJ2-7
D gene: TRBD1
CDR3 length: 15
V gene: TRBV6-1
CDR3 protein: CASNLGTVSSYEQYF
CDR3 DNA: TGTGCCAGCAACCTCGGGACAGTTTCCTCCTACGAGCAGTACTTC

clone size: NA
J gene: TRBJ1-4
D gene: NA
CDR3 length: 17
V gene: TRBV11-3
CDR3 protein: CASSLDLPAATNEKLFF
CDR3 DNA: TGTGCCAGCAGCTTAGATCTCCCAGCTGCAACTAATGAAAAACTGTTTTTT

clone size: once
J gene: TRBJ2-7
D gene: NA
CDR3 length: 13
V gene: TRBV4-1
CDR3 protein: CASSGIFGYEQYF
CDR3 DNA: TGCGCCAGCAGCGGGATATTTGGTTACGAGCAGTACTTC

clone size: NA
J gene: TRBJ1-2
D gene: NA
CDR3 length: 14
V gene: TRBV29-1
CDR3 protein: CSVAPSGLDYGYTF
CDR3 DNA: TGCAGCGTTGCCCCATCAGGGCTCGACTATGGCTACACCTTC

clone size: once
J gene: TRBJ1-6
D gene: NA
CDR3 length: 13
V gene: TRBV28
CDR3 protein: CASSLRGNSPLHF
CDR3 DNA: TGTGCCAGCAGTTTACGCGGTAATTCACCCCTCCACTTT

clone size: once
J gene: TRBJ2-3
D gene: NA
CDR3 length: 15
V gene: TRBV7-9
CDR3 protein: CASKILTEGTDTQYF
CDR3 DNA: TGTGCCAGCAAAATCCTGACAGAGGGGACAGATACGCAGTATTTT

clone size: NA
J gene: TRBJ2-7
D gene: NA
CDR3 length: 15
V gene: TRBV5-1
CDR3 protein: CASSLPGDGTYEQYF
CDR3 DNA: TGCGCCAGCAGCCTCCCAGGGGACGGGACCTACGAGCAGTACTTC

clone size: NA
J gene: TRBJ2-7
D gene: TRBD2
CDR3 length: 14
V gene: TRBV30
CDR3 protein: CAWSALGLAGEQYF
CDR3 DNA: TGTGCCTGGAGTGCCCTCGGACTAGCGGGGGAGCAGTACTTC

clone size: once
J gene: TRBJ1-5
D gene: NA
CDR3 length: 16
V gene: TRBV28
CDR3 protein: CASSFEPGKINQPQHF
CDR3 DNA: TGTGCCAGCAGTTTTGAACCCGGGAAGATTAATCAGCCCCAGCATTTT

clone size: NA
J gene: TRBJ1-5
D gene: NA
CDR3 length: 13
V gene: TRBV6-5
CDR3 protein: CASSYGANQPQHF
CDR3 DNA: TGTGCCAGCAGTTACGGGGCCAATCAGCCCCAGCATTTT

clone size: once
J gene: TRBJ2-7
D gene: NA
CDR3 length: 15
V gene: TRBV4-2
CDR3 protein: CASSQAVDGHYEQYF
CDR3 DNA: TGTGCCAGCAGCCAAGCAGTCGACGGGCACTACGAGCAGTACTTC

clone size: NA
J gene: TRBJ2-7
D gene: NA
CDR3 length: 13
V gene: TRBV7-8
CDR3 protein: CASSHYQAHEQYF
CDR3 DNA: TGTGCCAGCAGCCACTACCAGGCCCACGAGCAGTACTTC

clone size: once
J gene: TRBJ2-1
D gene: TRBD2
CDR3 length: 15
V gene: TRBV29-1
CDR3 protein: CSVESGTSGGNEQFF
CDR3 DNA: TGCAGCGTTGAGTCCGGGACTAGCGGTGGCAATGAGCAGTTCTTC

clone size: NA
J gene: TRBJ2-7
D gene: NA
CDR3 length: 14
V gene: TRBV28
CDR3 protein: CASSFPGSTYEQYF
CDR3 DNA: TGTGCCAGCAGTTTCCCCGGATCAACCTACGAGCAGTACTTC

clone size: NA
J gene: TRBJ2-7
D gene: NA
CDR3 length: 14
V gene: TRBV4-1
CDR3 protein: CASSQVAGDYEQYF
CDR3 DNA: TGCGCCAGCAGCCAAGTGGCAGGGGACTACGAGCAGTACTTC

clone size: NA
J gene: TRBJ2-1
D gene: TRBD2
CDR3 length: 14
V gene: TRBV27
CDR3 protein: CASSPRLAVNEQFF
CDR3 DNA: TGTGCCAGCAGCCCCCGACTAGCCGTCAATGAGCAGTTCTTC

clone size: once
J gene: TRBJ1-6
D gene: TRBD1
CDR3 length: 14
V gene: TRBV7-2
CDR3 protein: CASSLDRAGSPLHF
CDR3 DNA: TGTGCCAGCAGCTTGGACAGGGCGGGTTCACCCCTCCACTTT

clone size: NA
J gene: TRBJ1-5
D gene: NA
CDR3 length: 15
V gene: TRBV15
CDR3 protein: CATSRDTPHGQPQHF
CDR3 DNA: TGTGCCACCAGCAGAGATACCCCGCACGGGCAGCCCCAGCATTTT

clone size: NA
J gene: TRBJ2-7
D gene: NA
CDR3 length: 13
V gene: TRBV6-9
CDR3 protein: CASSRGTTYEQYF
CDR3 DNA: TGTGCCAGCAGCCGCGGGACGACATACGAGCAGTACTTC

clone size: once
J gene: TRBJ1-5
D gene: TRBD1
CDR3 length: 13
V gene: TRBV10-2
CDR3 protein: CASSSGGGQPQHF
CDR3 DNA: TGCGCCAGCAGCTCAGGGGGCGGGCAGCCCCAGCATTTT

clone size: NA
J gene: TRBJ2-5
D gene: TRBD2
CDR3 length: 15
V gene: TRBV9
CDR3 protein: CASNQAGGPGETQYF
CDR3 DNA: TGTGCCAGCAATCAAGCGGGAGGGCCGGGAGAGACCCAGTACTTC

clone size: NA
J gene: TRBJ2-7
D gene: TRBD1
CDR3 length: 15
V gene: TRBV6-1
CDR3 protein: CASSDPGQGTYEQYF
CDR3 DNA: TGTGCCAGCAGTGACCCCGGACAGGGGACCTACGAGCAGTACTTC

clone size: NA
J gene: TRBJ2-7
D gene: TRBD2
CDR3 length: 17
V gene: TRBV7-8
CDR3 protein: CASSPAIQLAEEDEQYF
CDR3 DNA: TGTGCCAGCAGCCCGGCGATTCAACTAGCGGAAGAAGATGAGCAGTACTTC

clone size: NA
J gene: TRBJ1-6
D gene: NA
CDR3 length: 15
V gene: TRBV27
CDR3 protein: CASSFDKTGGGPLHF
CDR3 DNA: TGTGCCAGCAGTTTCGATAAGACAGGCGGGGGGCCCCTCCACTTT

clone size: NA
J gene: TRBJ1-4
D gene: NA
CDR3 length: 15
V gene: TRBV2
CDR3 protein: CASSSGTETNEKLFF
CDR3 DNA: TGTGCCAGCAGTTCCGGGACCGAAACTAATGAAAAACTGTTTTTT

clone size: NA
J gene: TRBJ1-1
D gene: TRBD1
CDR3 length: 16
V gene: TRBV5-4
CDR3 protein: CASSWGTGVVNTEAFF
CDR3 DNA: TGTGCCAGCAGCTGGGGGACAGGGGTCGTGAACACTGAAGCTTTCTTT

clone size: NA
J gene: TRBJ2-3
D gene: NA
CDR3 length: 17
V gene: TRBV4-1
CDR3 protein: CASSQDVWQGGTDTQYF
CDR3 DNA: TGCGCCAGCAGCCAAGATGTCTGGCAGGGTGGCACAGATACGCAGTATTTT

clone size: NA
J gene: TRBJ1-1
D gene: NA
CDR3 length: 13
V gene: TRBV4-3
CDR3 protein: CASSPLSGTEAFF
CDR3 DNA: TGCGCCAGCAGCCCCCTCTCTGGCACTGAAGCTTTCTTT

clone size: NA
J gene: TRBJ2-5
D gene: TRBD2
CDR3 length: 14
V gene: TRBV30
CDR3 protein: CAWSGLAGSETQYF
CDR3 DNA: TGTGCCTGGAGTGGTCTAGCGGGGTCAGAGACCCAGTACTTC

clone size: NA
J gene: TRBJ2-1
D gene: TRBD1
CDR3 length: 15
V gene: TRBV28
CDR3 protein: CASSSGTGIYNEQFF
CDR3 DNA: TGTGCCAGCAGTTCGGGGACAGGGATCTACAATGAGCAGTTCTTC

clone size: once
J gene: TRBJ2-2
D gene: NA
CDR3 length: 16
V gene: TRBV5-4
CDR3 protein: CASSLEAGTNTGELFF
CDR3 DNA: TGTGCCAGCAGCTTGGAGGCGGGGACGAACACCGGGGAGCTGTTTTTT

clone size: NA
J gene: TRBJ2-7
D gene: NA
CDR3 length: 12
V gene: TRBV28
CDR3 protein: CASSFTRYEQYF
CDR3 DNA: TGTGCCAGCAGTTTTACCCGGTACGAGCAGTACTTC

clone size: NA
J gene: TRBJ1-5
D gene: TRBD1
CDR3 length: 16
V gene: TRBV6-1
CDR3 protein: CASSGDRAIGNQPQHF
CDR3 DNA: TGTGCCAGCAGTGGGGACAGGGCTATTGGCAATCAGCCCCAGCATTTT

clone size: NA
J gene: TRBJ1-1
D gene: NA
CDR3 length: 11
V gene: TRBV30
CDR3 protein: CALEGGAEAFF
CDR3 DNA: TGTGCTTTGGAGGGCGGGGCTGAAGCTTTCTTT

clone size: NA
J gene: TRBJ2-5
D gene: NA
CDR3 length: 15
V gene: TRBV11-2
CDR3 protein: CASSLELAPRETQYF
CDR3 DNA: TGTGCCAGCAGCTTAGAGTTGGCACCGCGAGAGACCCAGTACTTC

clone size: NA
J gene: TRBJ2-7
D gene: TRBD1
CDR3 length: 14
V gene: TRBV27
CDR3 protein: CASSLEGAWYEQYF
CDR3 DNA: TGTGCCAGCAGTTTAGAGGGGGCTTGGTACGAGCAGTACTTC

clone size: NA
J gene: TRBJ1-1
D gene: TRBD1
CDR3 length: 13
V gene: TRBV2
CDR3 protein: CASRQGVNTEAFF
CDR3 DNA: TGTGCCAGCCGACAGGGGGTGAACACTGAAGCTTTCTTT

clone size: NA
J gene: TRBJ2-7
D gene: NA
CDR3 length: 13
V gene: TRBV7-9
CDR3 protein: CASSFLEGYEQYF
CDR3 DNA: TGTGCCAGCAGCTTTTTGGAGGGCTACGAGCAGTACTTC

clone size: NA
J gene: TRBJ2-3
D gene: NA
CDR3 length: 16
V gene: TRBV7-9
CDR3 protein: CASSPEGAVWMDTQYF
CDR3 DNA: TGTGCCAGCAGCCCGGAGGGAGCGGTATGGATGGATACGCAGTATTTT

clone size: NA
J gene: TRBJ2-7
D gene: TRBD2
CDR3 length: 14
V gene: TRBV9
CDR3 protein: CASSVGVAGYEQYF
CDR3 DNA: TGTGCCAGCAGCGTAGGCGTAGCGGGATACGAGCAGTACTTC

clone size: NA
J gene: TRBJ2-5
D gene: NA
CDR3 length: 13
V gene: TRBV7-6
CDR3 protein: CASSLVLGETQYF
CDR3 DNA: TGTGCCAGCAGCTTAGTGTTGGGTGAGACCCAGTACTTC

clone size: NA
J gene: TRBJ2-1
D gene: TRBD2
CDR3 length: 15
V gene: TRBV11-2
CDR3 protein: CASSPTSGTYNEQFF
CDR3 DNA: TGTGCCAGCAGCCCAACTAGCGGGACCTACAATGAGCAGTTCTTC

clone size: NA
J gene: TRBJ2-7
D gene: NA
CDR3 length: 14
V gene: TRBV7-9
CDR3 protein: CASSSTDANYEQYF
CDR3 DNA: TGTGCCAGCAGCTCAACAGACGCGAATTACGAGCAGTACTTC

clone size: once
J gene: TRBJ2-7
D gene: TRBD1
CDR3 length: 16
V gene: TRBV7-8
CDR3 protein: CASSSPGQDLSYEQYF
CDR3 DNA: TGTGCCAGCAGCTCACCTGGACAGGACCTCTCCTACGAGCAGTACTTC

clone size: once
J gene: TRBJ2-2
D gene: NA
CDR3 length: 16
V gene: TRBV7-9
CDR3 protein: CASSYNLPANTGELFF
CDR3 DNA: TGTGCCAGCAGCTACAACTTGCCGGCGAACACCGGGGAGCTGTTTTTT

clone size: once
J gene: TRBJ2-7
D gene: NA
CDR3 length: 16
V gene: TRBV7-6
CDR3 protein: CASSSPTRGRGNEQYF
CDR3 DNA: TGTGCCAGCAGCTCACCTACGAGAGGCAGGGGAAACGAGCAGTACTTC

clone size: once
J gene: TRBJ2-2
D gene: TRBD1
CDR3 length: 14
V gene: TRBV30
CDR3 protein: CAWGETGDTGELFF
CDR3 DNA: TGTGCCTGGGGCGAGACAGGGGACACCGGGGAGCTGTTTTTT

clone size: NA
J gene: TRBJ2-2
D gene: NA
CDR3 length: 13
V gene: TRBV19
CDR3 protein: CASQKTWDGELFF
CDR3 DNA: TGTGCCAGTCAGAAGACTTGGGACGGGGAGCTGTTTTTT